This is a list of T cell receptor beta chains from one sample in a study of shared clonotypes between healthy human individuals. Repertoires were generated with immunoSEQ multiplex PCR, while TCRdb's copy carries only in-frame clones and drops some. The sample holds 650,000 to 800,000 clones, roughly nine tenths seen once. Sequences were obtained from naive CD8+ T cells sorted from blood. The receptors originated from a man aged 30 to 39 in good health. Each CDR3 is given with its conserved first and last residue. D genes are given only for firm matches. Only some rows state a clone size, as once, few, many or a class for expanded clones.

v_gene	j_gene	abundance	d_gene	CDR3aa	CDR3nt
TRBV14	TRBJ2-1	-	-	CASSQGSFIDFYNEQFF	TGTGCCAGCAGCCAAGGGTCTTTCATAGACTTCTACAATGAGCAGTTCTTC
TRBV28	TRBJ2-7	-	TRBD2	CASMTPSGRGDYEQYF	TGTGCCAGCATGACCCCCAGCGGGAGAGGGGACTACGAGCAGTACTTC
TRBV9	TRBJ2-1	-	-	CASSVGEGCEQFF	TGTGCCAGCAGCGTAGGGGAAGGTTGTGAGCAGTTCTTC
TRBV6-1	TRBJ1-2	-	-	CASSLDPDFYGYTF	TGTGCCAGCAGCCTAGATCCGGATTTCTATGGCTACACCTTC
TRBV10-2	TRBJ2-1	-	TRBD2	CASGTSGDLVEQFF	TGCGCCAGCGGCACTAGCGGGGATTTGGTGGAGCAGTTCTTC
TRBV4-3	TRBJ1-1	-	-	CASSPSTGPGGAFF	TGCGCCAGCAGCCCCTCGACAGGTCCCGGAGGAGCTTTCTTT
TRBV7-2	TRBJ2-1	-	-	CASSLAPSSYNEQFF	TGTGCCAGCAGCTTAGCACCGAGCTCCTACAATGAGCAGTTCTTC
TRBV7-8	TRBJ2-3	-	-	CASSSQTSYTDTQYF	TGTGCCAGCAGCTCGCAAACTAGCTACACAGATACGCAGTATTTT
TRBV18	TRBJ1-4	-	-	CASSGEKLFF	TGTGCCAGCTCGGGAGAAAAACTGTTTTTT
TRBV18	TRBJ1-2	-	-	CASSPPRGIHGYTF	TGTGCCAGCTCACCCCCTAGGGGGATCCATGGCTACACCTTC
TRBV13	TRBJ2-1	-	TRBD1	CASSLGSAGGYNEQFF	TGTGCCAGCAGCTTAGGCTCCGCAGGGGGCTACAATGAGCAGTTCTTC
TRBV13	TRBJ2-7	-	TRBD2	CASGSMTGGDYEQYF	TGTGCCAGCGGCTCCATGACGGGGGGAGACTACGAGCAGTACTTC
TRBV7-9	TRBJ2-7	-	TRBD2	CASSPLTGTSSYEQYF	TGTGCCAGCAGCCCTCTAACCGGGACTAGCTCCTACGAGCAGTACTTC
TRBV7-6	TRBJ2-7	-	TRBD1	CASSLEGQGYYEQYF	TGTGCCAGCAGCTTAGAGGGACAGGGATACTACGAGCAGTACTTC
TRBV29-1	TRBJ1-2	-	TRBD1	CSVPGQNYGYTF	TGCAGCGTTCCGGGACAGAACTATGGCTACACCTTC
TRBV7-9	TRBJ1-2	few	-	CASSLDDRCYTF	TGTGCCAGCAGCTTAGATGACCGGTGCTACACCTTC
TRBV6-1	TRBJ2-7	-	-	CASSEAHRPAVHYEQYF	TGTGCCAGCAGTGAAGCTCACCGGCCAGCTGTCCACTACGAGCAGTACTTC
TRBV7-9	TRBJ2-3	-	-	CASIDLQGAGDTQYF	TGTGCCAGCATCGATTTACAGGGAGCGGGAGATACGCAGTATTTT
TRBV4-1	TRBJ2-1	-	-	CASSPGNIYNEQFF	TGCGCCAGCAGCCCAGGAAACATCTACAATGAGCAGTTCTTC
TRBV19	TRBJ1-5	-	-	CASTIGGGAQPQHF	TGTGCCAGTACCATTGGGGGTGGGGCGCAGCCCCAGCATTTT
TRBV5-6	TRBJ1-5	-	-	CASSASRTATSNQPQHF	TGTGCCAGCAGCGCCTCCCGGACAGCTACTAGCAATCAGCCCCAGCATTTT
TRBV28	TRBJ2-3	-	TRBD2	CASSTGTSGFHIDTQYF	TGTGCCAGCAGTACAGGGACTAGCGGGTTTCATATAGATACGCAGTATTTT
TRBV6-5	TRBJ1-2	-	-	CASGDRAFNGYTF	TGTGCCAGCGGGGACCGGGCGTTTAATGGCTACACCTTC
TRBV4-3	TRBJ2-7	-	TRBD2	CASSQLTVTSGINEQYF	TGCGCCAGCAGCCAGCTCACAGTGACTAGCGGGATCAACGAGCAGTACTTC
TRBV7-9	TRBJ2-2	-	TRBD2	CASSWLAGGPDTGELFF	TGTGCCAGCAGCTGGCTAGCGGGAGGGCCGGACACCGGGGAGCTGTTTTTT